The 9 T cell receptor beta chains below all came from one sample that was sequenced in a study of OX40 agonist ivuxolimab in advanced cancers. Libraries came from the immunoSEQ multiplex PCR assay. TCRdb retrieved this table from immuneACCESS and kept in-frame rearrangements only. Not all clones are present; in checked studies, unresolved V genes account for under half, and no reason is known for the remainder. For this sample there are 65,000 to 70,000 clones; roughly 80% appear just once. The ten largest account for 0.35% to 0.5% of the sample. The sample was CD4+ or CD8+ T cells sorted from blood, taken in a trial of the OX40 agonist ivuxolimab. The receptors shown here come from an adult with an advanced solid tumor such as melanoma, head and neck, liver or kidney cancer.

The rearrangement uses TRBV5-6 and TRBJ2-7; 9 bases line up with TRBD2. Germline V lookup: CDR1 SGHDT, CDR2 YYEEEE. J gave up 2 bases and V 1 base, and 13 bases lay outside the gene matches. There are 18 residues in the CDR3. CDR3: CASSLPGLATGGTYEQYF. The DNA of the CDR3 is TGTGCCAGCAGCTTGCCGGGACTAGCAACGGGGGGTACCTACGAGCAGTACTTC.

The rearrangement uses TRBV15 and TRBJ1-1, with 7 bases fitting TRBD1. This CDR3 region has 17 residues. Germline values: CDR1 LNHNV, CDR2 YYDKDF (reference sequence). V trimming: 0 bases; J trimming: 1 base; junction bases outside the gene matches: 8. DNA of the CDR3: TGTGCCACCAGCAGAGATCTAAGGCCAGGGGGGAACACTGAAGCTTTCTTT. Translating it yields CATSRDLRPGGNTEAFF.

This clone occurred once. The rearrangement uses TRBV19 and TRBJ1-3; weak D call: TRBD1 (5 bases). The germline CDR1 and CDR2 sequences are LNHDA and SQIVND (reference sequence). Trimming cost V 3 bases and J 0 bases, with 15 bases left between them. The CDR3 has 17 residues. CDR3 residues: CASSIVSGRISGNTIYF. For the CDR3, the DNA is TGTGCCAGTAGTATTGTTTCAGGGAGGATCTCTGGAAACACCATATATTTT.

The CDR3 bases are TGTGCCAGAGGGATGGCCGAAAAACTGTTTTTT. Translation: CARGMAEKLFF. This chain joins TRBV21-1 and TRBJ1-4. TRBV21-1 is annotated as a pseudogene. The CDR3 has 11 residues.

This clone was detected only once. The chain carries TRBV7-2 and TRBJ2-4; D not certain. The germline gives CDR1 SGHTA, CDR2 FQGNSA. V lost 8 bases, J lost 9 bases, and 17 bases lay in between. The CDR3 is 13 residues long. CDR3 region: CASGEFGSGIQYF. As DNA, the CDR3 is TGTGCCAGCGGCGAGTTCGGTTCCGGCATTCAGTACTTC.

The rearrangement joins TRBV29-1 to TRBJ2-1; no definite D call. Germline lookup yields CDR1 SQVTM and CDR2 ANQGSEA. The CDR3 has 11 residues. Trimming took off 4 bases at V and 6 bases at J, with 7 bases between the two ends. The chain's CDR3 is CSVGDGNEQFF. CDR3 in DNA: TGCAGCGTTGGCGATGGCAATGAGCAGTTCTTC.

The V and J genes are TRBV4-1 and TRBJ2-5; possibly TRBD1 for D (6 bases). The V gene's germline CDR1 is MGHRA and CDR2 YSYEKL. This CDR3 comprises 16 residues. The ends were cut back, 1 base at V and 0 bases at J, with 12 bases in the middle. CDR3 sequence reads: CASSQGRTENQETQYF. The CDR3 DNA reads as TGCGCCAGCAGCCAAGGTAGGACAGAAAACCAAGAGACCCAGTACTTC.

This clone was counted once. This chain uses TRBV4-2 with TRBJ1-1; D possibly corresponds to TRBD1 (5 bases). V dropped 3 bases and J dropped 0 bases, with 14 bases sitting between them. Germline V gene data show CDR1 as LGHNA and CDR2 as YNFKEQ. This CDR3 comprises 16 residues. For the CDR3, the DNA is TGTGCCAGCAGCCAGGATACAGGACGGGTGAACACTGAAGCTTTCTTT. Amino acid sequence: CASSQDTGRVNTEAFF.

V gene TRBV11-2 combines with J gene TRBJ1-2; D uncertain. Between the trimmed V and J ends, which lost 1 base and 8 bases, there was a span of 17 bases. The germline gives CDR1 SGHAT, CDR2 FQNNGV. This CDR3 has 15 residues. CDR3 nucleotides: TGTGCCAGCAGCTTAGCGGCAGCAGGAGCCTTAGGCTACACCTTC. It translates to CASSLAAAGALGYTF.